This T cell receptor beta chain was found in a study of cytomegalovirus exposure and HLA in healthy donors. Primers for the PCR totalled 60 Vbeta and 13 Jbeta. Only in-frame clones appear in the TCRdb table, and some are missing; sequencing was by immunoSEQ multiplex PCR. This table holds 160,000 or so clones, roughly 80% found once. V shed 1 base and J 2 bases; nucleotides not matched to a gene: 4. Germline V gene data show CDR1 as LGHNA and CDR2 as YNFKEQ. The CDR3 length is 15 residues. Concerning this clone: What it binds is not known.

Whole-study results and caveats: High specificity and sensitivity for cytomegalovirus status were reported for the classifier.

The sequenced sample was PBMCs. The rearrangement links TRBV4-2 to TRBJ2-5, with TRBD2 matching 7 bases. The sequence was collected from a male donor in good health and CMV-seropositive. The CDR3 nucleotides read TGTGCCAGCAGCCAAGGACTGGGGGGGCAAGAGACCCAGTACTTC. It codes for CASSQGLGGQETQYF.